The following is a TCR beta chain sequence with its context. PCR involved 60 Vbeta and 13 Jbeta primers. Some clones are missing from TCRdb's copy, which holds only in-frame ones; the method was immunoSEQ multiplex PCR. The ten top clones account for approximately 1.9%, within a sample of some 140,000 clones. This record comes from a study of cytomegalovirus exposure and HLA in healthy donors. Trimming cost V 3 bases and J 6 bases, with 11 bases left between them. Per the germline V gene, CDR1 is SNHLY and CDR2 is FYNNEI. The CDR3 extends over 13 amino acids. This sequence originates from a woman in her sixties or seventies in good health and CMV-seronegative. The chain joins TRBV2 to TRBJ1-2; D not resolved. Specimen: PBMCs. CDR3 bases: TGTGCCAGCAGTGACCTCCGGGTCCATGGCTACACCTTC. This gives the protein CASSDLRVHGYTF. Supplemented by reference TRBV2 and TRBJ1-2, the full variable domain reads EPEVTQTPSHQVTQMGQEVILRCVPISNHLYFYWYRQILGQKVEFLVSFYNNEISEKSEIFDDQFSVERPDGSNFTLKIRSTKLEDSAMYFCASSDLRVHGYTFGSGTRLTVV.